One sample yielded the 9 T cell receptor beta chains listed below, sequenced in a study. Clones were read by immunoSEQ multiplex PCR, and TCRdb kept only the in-frame ones, dropping some. The sample has tens of thousands of clones; roughly 95% are singletons. Sequencing used PBMCs. Source of these receptors: a man aged 40-49 years with rheumatoid arthritis.

The rearrangement links TRBV5-1 to TRBJ2-3, with 9 positions matching TRBD2. In germline, CDR1 is SGHRS, CDR2 YFSETQ. The CDR3 extends over 16 amino acids. V dropped 0 bases and J dropped 4; count of bases not matched to a gene: 6. CDR3 DNA: TGCGCCAGCAGCTTGGGTCAGCGGGGGGCCGCAGATACGCAGTATTTT. Translation: CASSLGQRGAADTQYF.

The rearrangement uses TRBV4-2 and TRBJ2-3, with D unresolved. The length of the CDR3 is 15 residues. The V gene's germline CDR1 is LGHNA and CDR2 YNFKEQ. The germline V and J ends were trimmed by 0 bases and 3 bases, with 10 bases remaining between them. CDR3 sequence reads: CASSQDSAGTDTQYF. The CDR3 bases are TGTGCCAGCAGCCAAGATTCGGCCGGTACAGATACGCAGTATTTT.

The chain combines TRBV28 with TRBJ1-3, with 8 bases fitting TRBD1. Trimming cost V 5 bases and J 4 bases; bases outside gene matches: 19. The germline gives CDR1 MDHEN, CDR2 SYDVKM. The CDR3 covers 19 residues. CDR3 in DNA: TGTGCCAGCAGTCCAGCGGACAACCGTGTCTGGACAGGGGGAAACACCATATATTTT. It yields the protein CASSPADNRVWTGGNTIYF.

This sequence joins TRBV3-1 (or the pseudogene TRBV3-2) and TRBJ2-7; the D is unclear. This CDR3 spans 13 amino acids. V dropped 4 bases and J dropped 2 bases, with 9 bases sitting between them. Germline V lookup: CDR1 LGHDT, CDR2 YNNKEL (reference sequence). For the CDR3, the DNA is TGTGCCAGCAGCCCATCAGTCACCTACGAGCAGTACTTC. Encoded protein: CASSPSVTYEQYF.

The chain combines TRBV5-4 with TRBJ2-3, with TRBD2 identical over 8 bases. CDR1 is SGHNT, CDR2 YYREEE, per germline (reference sequence). Trimming removed 6 bases from V and 0 bases from J; junction bases left unmatched: 9. The length of the CDR3 is 16 residues. The CDR3: CASNWDSGTSTDTQYF. CDR3 coding DNA: TGTGCCAGCAACTGGGATAGCGGGACGAGCACAGATACGCAGTATTTT.

The V gene is TRBV15, the J gene TRBJ2-7, with D possibly TRBD1 on 5 matching bases. The CDR3 extends over 15 amino acids. Germline-derived CDR1 and CDR2 are LNHNV and YYDKDF (reference sequence). Trimming left V 0 bases short and J 5 bases short, with 14 bases between. CDR3 sequence reads: CATSRDLQGIDEQYF. CDR3 nucleotide sequence: TGTGCCACCAGCAGAGATCTGCAGGGCATCGACGAGCAGTACTTC.

V gene TRBV5-4 combines with J gene TRBJ1-1, with TRBD1 matching over 10 bases. The V and J ends lost 2 bases and 0 bases, in that order; junction bases with no gene match: 7. The CDR3 totals 17 residues. Per the germline V gene, CDR1 is SGHNT and CDR2 is YYREEE (reference sequence). CDR3 coding DNA: TGTGCCAGCAGCTTCACAAGGACAGGGGGGATGAACACTGAAGCTTTCTTT. It codes for CASSFTRTGGMNTEAFF. The full variable domain, rest sourced from reference TRBV5-4 and TRBJ1-1, is ETGVTQSPTHLIKTRGQQVTLRCSSQSGHNTVSWYQQALGQGPQFIFQYYREEENGRGNFPPRFSGLQFPNYSSELNVNALELDDSALYLCASSFTRTGGMNTEAFFGQGTRLTVV.

The V and J genes are TRBV7-9 and TRBJ1-1; maybe TRBD1 (6 bases). The CDR3 is 14 amino acids. Trimming cost V 3 bases and J 3 bases, with 11 bases left between them. The germline gives CDR1 SEHNR, CDR2 FQNEAQ (reference sequence). The CDR3 nucleotides read TGTGCCAGCAGCTTGAGGACAGTGGACACTGAAGCTTTCTTT. Translating it yields CASSLRTVDTEAFF.

CDR3 DNA sequence: TGTGCCAGCTCACCACGGATGACTAATGAAAAACTGTTTTTT. It yields the protein CASSPRMTNEKLFF. This sequence joins TRBV18 and TRBJ1-4; D call uncertain. V was shortened by 1 base and J by 2 bases, with 5 bases between the two germline ends. The CDR3 runs to 14 residues. The V gene's germline CDR1 is KGHSH and CDR2 LQKENI. Drawing the rest from reference TRBV18 and TRBJ1-4, the complete variable domain is NAGVMQNPRHLVRRRGQEARLRCSPMKGHSHVYWYRQLPEEGLKFMVYLQKENIIDESGMPKERFSAEFPKEGPSILRIQQVVRGDSAAYFCASSPRMTNEKLFFGSGTQLSVL.